The 24 T cell receptor beta chains presented below share a single source sample, sequenced in a study of sequential checkpoint blockade in melanoma. Using immunoSEQ multiplex PCR, the repertoire was profiled, and TCRdb retains in-frame clones only, with some absent. The sample has some 26,000 clones, about three quarters seen once. Treatment described: randomized to nivolumab then ipilimumab (arm A) or the reverse (arm B). The sample here was CD8+ T cells sorted from blood (inferred from file names), taken from a patient given nivolumab and ipilimumab in sequence. The receptors were sampled from a human donor with melanoma.

Worth noting for this clone: Within the sample, other DNA sequences also encode this same CDR3. The rearrangement links TRBV19 to TRBJ1-1; a weak D match, TRBD1 (6 bases). CDR3 size: 14 residues. Germline V gene lookup returns CDR1 LNHDA and CDR2 SQIVND (reference sequence). V lost 3 bases to trimming and J lost 4 bases, with 12 bases between them. The CDR3 region is CASSMGGGGTEAFF. CDR3 bases: TGTGCCAGTAGTATGGGAGGGGGAGGCACTGAAGCTTTCTTT. The complete variable domain, with remaining parts taken from reference TRBV19 and TRBJ1-1, reads DGGITQSPKYLFRKEGQNVTLSCEQNLNHDAMYWYRQDPGQGLRLIYYSQIVNDFQKGDIAEGYSVSREKKESFPLTVTSAQKNPTAFYLCASSMGGGGTEAFFGQGTRLTVV.

This chain links TRBV9 with TRBJ1-2; TRBD1 matches at 8 bases. The germline V gene has CDR1 SGDLS and CDR2 YYNGEE. The V segment lost 4 bases and the J segment 5 bases; nucleotides outside the gene matches: 4. The CDR3 extends over 13 amino acids. The CDR3 DNA is TGTGCCAGCAGCCGACAGGGGAGATATGGCTACACCTTC. As protein: CASSRQGRYGYTF.

The chain uses TRBV7-6 and TRBJ2-7; 8 bases match TRBD1. The CDR3 extends over 14 amino acids. Germline-derived CDR1 and CDR2 are SGHVS and FNYEAQ. After removal of 5 bases from V and 1 base from J, the junction contained 4 bases not matched to a gene. CDR3 loop: CASSAGQGSYEQYF. The DNA of the CDR3 is TGTGCCAGCAGCGCCGGACAGGGATCCTACGAGCAGTACTTC. The entire variable domain, with the rest obtained from reference TRBV7-6 and TRBJ2-7, is as follows: GAGVSQSPRYKVTKRGQDVALRCDPISGHVSLYWYRQALGQGPEFLTYFNYEAQQDKSGLPNDRFSAERPEGSISTLTIQRTEQRDSAMYRCASSAGQGSYEQYFGPGTRLTVT.

The chain couples TRBV6-5 to TRBJ1-1; D unclear. The germline CDR1 and CDR2 sequences are MNHEY and SVGAGI. The CDR3 totals 14 residues. Trimming pared 9 bases from V and 3 bases from J, leaving 17 bases between. The CDR3 nucleotides read TGTGCCAGTACACAACCGGGGATAGACACTGAAGCTTTCTTT. Amino acid sequence: CASTQPGIDTEAFF.

DNA of the CDR3: TGCGCCAGCAGCGCCGGACTAGCGGGAGGGCTCAATGAGCAGTTCTTC. This gives the protein CASSAGLAGGLNEQFF. V gene TRBV4-3 combines with J gene TRBJ2-1; 15 positions agree with TRBD2. J was trimmed by 6 bases and V by 5 bases; bases with no gene match: 5. The CDR3 is made up of 16 amino acids. Per the germline V gene, CDR1 is LGHNA and CDR2 is YSLEER.

This clone occurred a few times. V usage is TRBV2 and J usage is TRBJ2-7, with 8 bases matching TRBD1. V shed 3 bases, J shed 2 bases, and the junction held 3 bases outside the gene matches. The germline V gene encodes CDR1 SNHLY and CDR2 FYNNEI. This CDR3 contains 14 residues. Here the CDR3 DNA reads TGTGCCAGCAGTGAGGGCAGGGGGCCCTACGAGCAGTACTTC. This encodes CASSEGRGPYEQYF.

The chain uses TRBV28 and TRBJ2-5; TRBD1 matches 9 bases. The closer fit of TRBJ2-7 to the DNA end suggests the J call may be wrong. Germline CDR1 MDHEN, CDR2 SYDVKM. This CDR3 spans 15 amino acids. The CDR3 loop reads CASSFWGRQGDEQYF. As DNA, the CDR3 is TGTGCCAGCAGTTTTTGGGGGAGACAGGGGGACGAGCAGTACTTC.

The chain uses TRBV7-9 and TRBJ2-1, with D tentatively TRBD1 (6 bases). Germline V gene lookup returns CDR1 SEHNR and CDR2 FQNEAQ (reference sequence). The CDR3 is 12 residues long. V was trimmed by 1 base and J by 10 bases, leaving 8 bases between them. CDR3 sequence: CASSLGRGEQFF. In DNA form, the CDR3 reads TGTGCCAGCAGCTTAGGCAGGGGAGAGCAGTTCTTC.

The chain links TRBV19 to TRBJ1-1; D ambiguous. CDR1 is LNHDA and CDR2 is SQIVND in the germline V gene (reference sequence). V was cut by 4 bases and J by 4 bases, with 22 bases left in between. The CDR3 runs to 17 residues. The CDR3 loop reads CASSKTDRPPLGTEAFF. The DNA for the CDR3 is TGTGCCAGTAGTAAAACCGACCGTCCCCCCCTAGGCACTGAAGCTTTCTTT. The full variable domain, in which reference TRBV19 and TRBJ1-1 provide the parts outside the CDR3, is DGGITQSPKYLFRKEGQNVTLSCEQNLNHDAMYWYRQDPGQGLRLIYYSQIVNDFQKGDIAEGYSVSREKKESFPLTVTSAQKNPTAFYLCASSKTDRPPLGTEAFFGQGTRLTVV.

This clone showed up just a few times. Other DNA sequences in this sample translate to the same CDR3. This chain joins TRBV9 and TRBJ2-3; D is unclear. The germline V gene has CDR1 SGDLS and CDR2 YYNGEE. The CDR3 has 14 amino acids. V was shortened by 1 base and J by 0 bases, with 6 bases between the two germline ends. CDR3 in amino acids: CASSVYGSTDTQYF. For the CDR3, the DNA is TGTGCCAGCAGCGTATACGGGAGCACAGATACGCAGTATTTT. Filled out from reference TRBV9 and TRBJ2-3, the complete variable domain reads DSGVTQTPKHLITATGQRVTLRCSPRSGDLSVYWYQQSLDQGLQFLIQYYNGEERAKGNILERFSAQQFPDLHSELNLSSLELGDSALYFCASSVYGSTDTQYFGPGTRLTVL.

This rearrangement joins TRBV15 to TRBJ2-1; 10 positions agree with TRBD1. Germline V gene lookup returns CDR1 LNHNV and CDR2 YYDKDF (reference sequence). The CDR3 totals 15 residues. J gave up 4 bases and V 5 bases, and 5 bases lay outside the gene matches. This chain's CDR3 is CATSPGTGEYNEQFF. Here the CDR3 DNA reads TGTGCCACCAGCCCCGGGACAGGGGAATACAATGAGCAGTTCTTC.

J is TRBJ2-3 and V is TRBV6-4; 7 positions agree with TRBD2. Germline CDR1 is MRHNA and CDR2 is SNTAGT. The CDR3 sequence is 14 residues long. Germline trimming cut 5 bases from V and 1 base from J; bases unmatched to any gene: 3. The CDR3 reads CASSHTSGTDTQYF. DNA of the CDR3: TGTGCCAGCAGTCACACTAGCGGCACAGATACGCAGTATTTT.

The V and J genes are TRBV5-6 and TRBJ2-5, with TRBD1 matching over 9 bases. Germline V gene data show CDR1 as SGHDT and CDR2 as YYEEEE. The V gene end was trimmed by 0 bases and the J gene end by 2 bases; junction bases not matched to a gene: 5. The CDR3 spans 16 residues. The CDR3 DNA reads as TGTGCCAGCAGCTTGGTTAGGACAGGGGTTCAAGAGACCCAGTACTTC. Its protein is CASSLVRTGVQETQYF.

The gene calls are TRBV29-1 and TRBJ1-2; unclear D gene. The ends were cut back, 0 bases at V and 4 bases at J, with 3 bases in the middle. The germline V gene has CDR1 SQVTM and CDR2 ANQGSEA. This CDR3 has 11 residues. CDR3 in amino acids: CSVEDIYGYTF. In nucleotides, the CDR3 is TGCAGCGTTGAAGACATCTATGGCTACACCTTC.

The rearrangement uses TRBV19 and TRBJ2-7; TRBD1 agrees at 8 bases. Per the germline V gene, CDR1 is LNHDA and CDR2 is SQIVND (reference sequence). V lost 8 bases and J lost 3; bases outside the gene matches: 6. There are 13 residues in the CDR3. CDR3 sequence (DNA): TGTGCCAGTGCTTTTGGGACAGGCTACGAGCAGTACTTC. Amino acid sequence: CASAFGTGYEQYF.

The chain links TRBV4-2 to TRBJ1-1, with no clear D. V dropped 2 bases and J dropped 3 bases, with 7 bases sitting between them. Germline V lookup: CDR1 LGHNA, CDR2 YNFKEQ. The CDR3 is made up of 13 amino acids. The CDR3 nucleotides are TGTGCCAGCAGCCAACTAGGCTACACTGAAGCTTTCTTT. Translation gives CASSQLGYTEAFF.

This chain uses TRBV11-1 with TRBJ1-1, with D uncertain. Germline V gene data show CDR1 as SGHAT and CDR2 as FQDESV (reference sequence). The CDR3 runs 15 residues. Trimming removed 2 bases at V and 6 bases at J, with 16 bases between. CDR3 region: CASSLLRGRGAEAFF. DNA for the CDR3: TGTGCCAGCAGCTTACTGAGAGGCCGAGGCGCTGAAGCTTTCTTT.

By frequency in the sample, this clone is medium-sized (0.01 to 0.1%). This chain joins TRBV6-4 and TRBJ2-2; TRBD2 aligns across 8 bases. The length of the CDR3 is 17 residues. The V and J ends lost 2 bases and 0 bases, in that order; junction bases with no gene match: 5. Germline CDR1 and CDR2: MRHNA and SNTAGT. CDR3 sequence reads: CASSDAGTSANTGELFF. Written as DNA, the CDR3 is TGTGCCAGCAGTGACGCTGGGACTAGTGCGAACACCGGGGAGCTGTTTTTT.

The chain employs TRBV2 and TRBJ2-7; maybe TRBD2 (5 bases). This CDR3 has 13 amino acids. Germline assignment: CDR1 SNHLY and CDR2 FYNNEI. V was cut by 1 base and J by 4 bases, with 8 bases left in between. CDR3 DNA sequence: TGTGCCAGCAGTGAAGGGTCGGGGTACGAGCAGTACTTC. Amino acids: CASSEGSGYEQYF.

V usage is TRBV27 and J usage is TRBJ1-2; 10 nucleotides line up with TRBD1. Per germline, CDR1 MNHEY and CDR2 SMNVEV (reference sequence). The CDR3 loop spans 12 amino acids. The V segment lost 6 bases and the J segment 9 bases; nucleotides outside the gene matches: 4. In DNA form, the CDR3 reads TGTGCCAGCAGCGGGACAGGGGATCGCTACACCTTC. Protein: CASSGTGDRYTF.

This sequence joins TRBV7-8 and TRBJ2-1; 16 positions agree with TRBD2. Germline trimming cut 5 bases from V and 0 bases from J; bases unmatched to any gene: 7. Germline V CDR1 and CDR2: SGHVS, FQNEAQ. The CDR3 covers 19 residues. The chain's CDR3 is CASSTGLAGGISSYNEQFF. The CDR3, as DNA: TGTGCCAGCAGCACGGGACTAGCGGGAGGGATAAGCTCCTACAATGAGCAGTTCTTC.

J is TRBJ2-7 and V is TRBV7-9, with no clear D. V was pared by 0 bases and J by 3 bases, with 6 bases between. CDR1 is SEHNR and CDR2 is FQNEAQ in the germline V gene (reference sequence). This CDR3 is built from 13 residues. The DNA for the CDR3 is TGTGCCAGCAGCTTAGCGGCCAGCTACGAGCAGTACTTC. It specifies CASSLAASYEQYF.

As concerns this clone: The sample carries other DNA sequences with the same CDR3. The V and J genes are TRBV19 and TRBJ2-3; 10 bases match TRBD1. The J segment lost 3 bases and the V segment lost 3 bases, leaving 0 bases of the junction unmatched. The CDR3 is 14 amino acids. The germline gives CDR1 LNHDA, CDR2 SQIVND (reference sequence). CDR3 residues: CASSMGQGTDTQYF. CDR3 nucleotides: TGTGCCAGTAGTATGGGACAGGGGACAGATACGCAGTATTTT.

Worth noting for this clone: Relative to the germline gene, one junction end is altered; a read error may explain this. The chain employs TRBV27 and TRBJ1-2; tentatively, D is TRBD1 (5 bases). CDR1 MNHEY and CDR2 SMNVEV come from the germline V gene (reference sequence). CDR3 length: 12 residues. CDR3 DNA: TGTGCCAGCAGTCCTCAGGGAAATGGCCACACCTTC. Its protein product is CASSPQGNGHTF.